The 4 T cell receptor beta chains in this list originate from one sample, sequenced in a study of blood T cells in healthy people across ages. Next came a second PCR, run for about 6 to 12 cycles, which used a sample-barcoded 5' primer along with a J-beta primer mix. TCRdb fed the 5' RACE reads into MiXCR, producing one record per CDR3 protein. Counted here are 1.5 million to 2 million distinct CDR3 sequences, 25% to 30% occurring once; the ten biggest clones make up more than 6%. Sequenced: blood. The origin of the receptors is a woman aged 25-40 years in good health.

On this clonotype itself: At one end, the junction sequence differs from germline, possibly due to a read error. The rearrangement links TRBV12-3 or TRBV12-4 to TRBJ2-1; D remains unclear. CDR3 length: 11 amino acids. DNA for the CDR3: TGTGCCAGCAGTTTCTCCAAGGAGCAGTACTTT. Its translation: CASSFSKEQYF.

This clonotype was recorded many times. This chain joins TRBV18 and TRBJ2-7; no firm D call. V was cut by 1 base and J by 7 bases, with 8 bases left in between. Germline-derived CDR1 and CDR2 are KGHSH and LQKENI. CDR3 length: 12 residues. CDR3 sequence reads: CASSPLLGEQYF. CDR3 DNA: TGTGCCAGCTCACCACTGTTAGGAGAGCAGTACTTC.

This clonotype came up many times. CDR3 coding DNA: TGCAGTGCTAGAGACCGCCTCTCCTACGAGCAGTACTTC. Translation: CSARDRLSYEQYF. J is TRBJ2-7 and V is TRBV20-1; D gene uncertain. This CDR3 has 13 residues. V lost 0 bases and J lost 0, with 6 bases in between. Germline loops: CDR1 DFQATT, CDR2 SNEGSKA (reference sequence).

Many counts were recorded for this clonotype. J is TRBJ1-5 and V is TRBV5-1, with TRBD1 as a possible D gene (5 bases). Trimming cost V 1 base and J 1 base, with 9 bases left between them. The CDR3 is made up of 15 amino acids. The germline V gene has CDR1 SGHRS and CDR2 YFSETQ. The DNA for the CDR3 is TGCGCCAGCAGCTTGATCCCAGGGAGCAATCAGCCCCAGCATTTT. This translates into CASSLIPGSNQPQHF. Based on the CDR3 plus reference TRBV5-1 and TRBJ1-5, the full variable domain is KAGVTQTPRYLIKTRGQQVTLSCSPISGHRSVSWYQQTPGQGLQFLFEYFSETQRNKGNFPGRFSGRQFSNSRSEMNVSTLELGDSALYLCASSLIPGSNQPQHFGDGTRLSIL.